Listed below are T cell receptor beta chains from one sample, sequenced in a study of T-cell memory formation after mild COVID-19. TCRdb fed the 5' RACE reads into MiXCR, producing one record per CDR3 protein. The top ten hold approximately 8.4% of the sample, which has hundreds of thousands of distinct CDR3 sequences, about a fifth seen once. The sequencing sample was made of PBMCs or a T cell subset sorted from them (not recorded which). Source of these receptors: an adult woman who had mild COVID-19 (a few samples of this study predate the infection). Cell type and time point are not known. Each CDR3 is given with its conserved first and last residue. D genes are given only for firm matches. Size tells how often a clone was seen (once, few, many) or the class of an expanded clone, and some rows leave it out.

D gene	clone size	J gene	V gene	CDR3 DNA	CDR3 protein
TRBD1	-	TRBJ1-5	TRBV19	TGTGCCAGTAGAATGCCGACAGGGATAAGCAATCAGCCCCAGCATTTT	CASRMPTGISNQPQHF
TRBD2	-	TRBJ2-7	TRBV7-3	TGTGCCAGCAGCTCGAACGAGGTGCTAGCGGTCTCCTACGAGCAGTACTTC	CASSSNEVLAVSYEQYF
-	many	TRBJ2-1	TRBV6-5	TGTGCCAGCCTAGGGCCCGGGGGTGATGAGCAGTTCTTC	CASLGPGGDEQFF
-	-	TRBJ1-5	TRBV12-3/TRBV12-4	TGTGCCAGCAGTCGAAGAGGGCAGCCCCAGCATTTT	CASSRRGQPQHF
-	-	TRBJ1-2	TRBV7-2	TGTGCCAGCAGCTTAGCGGATGACGGGGCTGGCGGCTACACCTTC	CASSLADDGAGGYTF
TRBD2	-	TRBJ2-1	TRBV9	TGTGCCAGCAGCGCCCCCCGTCCGGGAGGGCCGTACAATGAGCAGTTCTTC	CASSAPRPGGPYNEQFF
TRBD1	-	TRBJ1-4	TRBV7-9	TGTGCCAGCAGCAAGAGGGACAGCCCTTTTCACGAAAAACTGTTTTTT	CASSKRDSPFHEKLFF
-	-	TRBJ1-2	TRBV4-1	TGCGCCAGCAGCCAAGGTGAATTGGACTATGGCTACACCTTC	CASSQGELDYGYTF
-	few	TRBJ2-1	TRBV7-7	TGTGCCAGCAGCTTTGGACTGAACAATGAGCAGTTCTTC	CASSFGLNNEQFF
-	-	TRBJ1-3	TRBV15	TGTGCCACCAGCAGGCTCCGGCAGGTGAACTCTGGAAACACCATATATTTT	CATSRLRQVNSGNTIYF
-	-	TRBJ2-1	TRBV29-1	TGCAGCGTTACACCCAGGGGGGGTAGCGGAGACTCCTACAATGAGCAGTTCTTC	CSVTPRGGSGDSYNEQFF
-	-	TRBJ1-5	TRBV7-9	TGTGCCAGCAGCCTACAGGGAAGAAGTCAGCCCCAGCATTTT	CASSLQGRSQPQHF
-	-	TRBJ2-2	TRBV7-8	TGTGCCAGCCAGGCGGACCGTAGCACCGGGGAGCTGTTTTTT	CASQADRSTGELFF
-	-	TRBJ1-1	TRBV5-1	TGCGCCAGCAGCTTGGGACTCCTAAAGAACACTGAAGCTTTCTTT	CASSLGLLKNTEAFF
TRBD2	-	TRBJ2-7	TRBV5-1	TGCGCCAGCAGCTTTCGGGGGGGACCGGCTTACGAGCAGTACTTC	CASSFRGGPAYEQYF
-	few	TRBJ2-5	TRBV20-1	TGCAGTGCTCTACAGGTGCCCCAAGAGACCCAGTACTTC	CSALQVPQETQYF
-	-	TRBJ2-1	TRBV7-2	TGTGCCAGCAGCCAGTCTCTCGGGGAGCAGTTCTTC	CASSQSLGEQFF
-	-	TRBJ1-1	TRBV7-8	TGTGCCAGCAGCTTAGTATCAGGGGATGGGACTGAAGCTTTCTTT	CASSLVSGDGTEAFF
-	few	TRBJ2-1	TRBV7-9	TGTGCCAGCAGCTTATTTGCTAGCTCCTACAATGAGCAGTTCTTC	CASSLFASSYNEQFF
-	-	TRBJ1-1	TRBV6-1	TGTGCCAGCAGTGAAGCGCTGGCAGGGAGCATGAACACTGAAGCTTTCTTT	CASSEALAGSMNTEAFF
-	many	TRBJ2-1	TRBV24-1	TGTGCCACCAGTGATTCCTCCTACAATGAGCAGTTCTTC	CATSDSSYNEQFF
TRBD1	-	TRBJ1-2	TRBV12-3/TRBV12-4	TGTGCCAGCAGAGGGAGGGGACAGGGATCTGGCTACACCTTC	CASRGRGQGSGYTF
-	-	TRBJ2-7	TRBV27	TGTGCCAGCAGTTTATCATCGCCCCGCCGGTCCTACGAGCAGTACTTC	CASSLSSPRRSYEQYF
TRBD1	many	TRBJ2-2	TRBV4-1	TGCGCCAGCAGCCGACCGGGACAGGGCGACACCGGGGAGCTGTTTTTT	CASSRPGQGDTGELFF
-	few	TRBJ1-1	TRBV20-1	TGCAGTGCGGGCAGGGATTTGAACACTGAAGCTTTCTTT	CSAGRDLNTEAFF
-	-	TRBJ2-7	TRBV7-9	TGTGCCAGCAGCTTAGCCCCCGGGACTTCGATCTACGAGCAGTACTTC	CASSLAPGTSIYEQYF
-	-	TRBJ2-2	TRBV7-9	TGTGCCAGCAACAATTACGGGGAGCTGTTTTTT	CASNNYGELFF
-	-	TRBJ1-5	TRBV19	TGTGCCAGTAGCTCCCCCGGCGGGGGCGCGGGTTTAAGCAATCAGCCCCAGCATTTT	CASSSPGGGAGLSNQPQHF
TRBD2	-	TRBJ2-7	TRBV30	TGTGCCTGGAGTCACCCGGGGAAGCGGGAGTCCCTCGAGCAGTACTTC	CAWSHPGKRESLEQYF
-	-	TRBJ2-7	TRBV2	TGTGCCAGCAGTGTCAGGGGCGAGCAGTACTTC	CASSVRGEQYF
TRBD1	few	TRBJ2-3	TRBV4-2	TGTGCCAGCAGCCAAGATCCCGGGACAGCCTCTTCATATTTT	CASSQDPGTASSYF
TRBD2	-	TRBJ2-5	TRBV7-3	TGTGCCAGCAGCTATACTAGCGGGGGGGCGGAGACCCAGTACTTC	CASSYTSGGAETQYF
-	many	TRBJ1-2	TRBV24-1	TGTGCCACCAGTGATTTCGACAGGAGCTATGGCTACACCTTC	CATSDFDRSYGYTF
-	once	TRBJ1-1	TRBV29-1	TGCAGCCCTCCTGTGGAGAACACTGAAGCTTTCTTT	CSPPVENTEAFF
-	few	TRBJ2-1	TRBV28	TGTGCCAGCAGTCAACTAGCACATGAGCAGTTCTTC	CASSQLAHEQFF
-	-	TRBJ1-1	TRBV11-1	TGTGCCAGCAGCTTAGGGGTTCCGGTGGGTAGCCCTGAAGCTTTCTTT	CASSLGVPVGSPEAFF
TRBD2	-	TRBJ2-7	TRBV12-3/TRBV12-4	TGTGCCAGCAGTTTCCCGACTAGCGGTCCTCTCGAGCAGTACTTC	CASSFPTSGPLEQYF
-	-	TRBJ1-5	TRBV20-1	TGCAGTGCTGTGAACAGGGTGGGCAATCAGCCCCAGCATTTT	CSAVNRVGNQPQHF
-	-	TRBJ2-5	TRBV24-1	TGTGCCACCAGTGATTTGAAGGCGGGGCAAGAGACCCAGTACTTC	CATSDLKAGQETQYF
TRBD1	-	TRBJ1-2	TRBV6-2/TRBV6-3	TGTGCCAGCAGTCCCGGACAGGGGAAGTCTTCGCGATATGGCTACACCTTC	CASSPGQGKSSRYGYTF
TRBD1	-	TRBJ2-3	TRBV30	TGTGCCTGGAGGCGGGACAGGGTTTTCGATACGCAGTATTTT	CAWRRDRVFDTQYF
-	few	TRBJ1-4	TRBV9	TGTGCCAGCAGCGTAGAGGCGGGGGCAACTAATGAAAAACTGTTTTTT	CASSVEAGATNEKLFF
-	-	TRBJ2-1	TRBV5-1	TGCGCCAGCAGCTTGGGAGCCGGGGGCCTCTACAATGAGCAGTTCTTC	CASSLGAGGLYNEQFF